Sequencing of this T cell receptor beta chain was carried out in a study of cytomegalovirus exposure and HLA in healthy donors. In the study overall: Clustering assigned 70% to 90% of the roughly 400 genotyped donors to the Caucasian-associated ancestry cluster.

Notes on the study in general: For most TCR beta V segments, an earlier analysis put the productive rate at about 87% or about 30% of the time.

About this clone: What it binds is unknown.

The PCR was carried out with 60 Vbeta primers and 13 Jbeta primers. Produced via immunoSEQ multiplex PCR; TCRdb's table is partial and in-frame only. Counted here are around 170,000 clones, about four fifths occurring once; the ten biggest clones make up about 0.39%. The sequenced material came from PBMCs. This receptor was identified in a boy aged 2-9 years in good health and CMV-seronegative.

CDR3 sequence reads: CASSLVAGAYNEQFF. Here the CDR3 DNA reads TGTGCCAGCAGCTTGGTAGCGGGAGCGTACAATGAGCAGTTCTTC. The chain couples TRBV5-5 to TRBJ2-1, with 9 positions matching TRBD2. Germline values: CDR1 SGHKS, CDR2 YYEKEE (reference sequence). This CDR3 has 15 residues. With V trimmed by 0 bases and J by 4 bases, 2 bases remained unmatched.